The entry below gives a single T cell receptor beta chain sequence along with its context. Trimming cost V 3 bases and J 7 bases, with 10 bases left between them. Germline V CDR1 and CDR2: MRHNA, SNTAGT. CDR3 length: 13 residues. TCRdb keeps only in-frame clones here, not all; method: immunoSEQ multiplex PCR. The sample includes some 120,000 clones, roughly 86% seen only once; the top ten take around 19%. This specimen comes from a study of blood T cell repertoires in COVID-19. Study-wide context: From T cells, B-cell-depleted T cells, or PBMCs came the material, which was cDNA or gDNA.

Sequencing used peripheral blood. This receptor was taken from a woman in her fifties or sixties who had recovered from COVID-19. The chain is built from TRBV6-4 and TRBJ2-1; no firm D call. CDR3: CASSERSWNEQFF. CDR3 sequence (DNA): TGTGCCAGCAGTGAGCGCTCGTGGAATGAGCAGTTCTTC.